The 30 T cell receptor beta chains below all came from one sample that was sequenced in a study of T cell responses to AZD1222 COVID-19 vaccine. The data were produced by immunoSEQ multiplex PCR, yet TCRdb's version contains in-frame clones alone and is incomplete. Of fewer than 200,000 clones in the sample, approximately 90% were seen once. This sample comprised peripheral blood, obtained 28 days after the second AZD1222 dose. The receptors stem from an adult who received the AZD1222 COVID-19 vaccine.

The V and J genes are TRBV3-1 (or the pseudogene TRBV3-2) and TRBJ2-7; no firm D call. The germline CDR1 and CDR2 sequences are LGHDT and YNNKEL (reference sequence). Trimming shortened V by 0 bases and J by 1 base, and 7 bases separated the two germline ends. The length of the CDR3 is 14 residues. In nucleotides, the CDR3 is TGTGCCAGCAGCCAAGATCGGCCATCCTACGAGCAGTACTTC. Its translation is CASSQDRPSYEQYF.

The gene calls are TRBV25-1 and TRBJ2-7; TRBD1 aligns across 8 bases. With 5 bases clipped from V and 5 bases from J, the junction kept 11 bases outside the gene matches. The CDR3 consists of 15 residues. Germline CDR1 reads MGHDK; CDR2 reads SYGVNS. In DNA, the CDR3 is TGTGCCAGCAGTCCTCTCCGGACAGGGTCGAACGAGCAGTACTTC. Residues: CASSPLRTGSNEQYF.

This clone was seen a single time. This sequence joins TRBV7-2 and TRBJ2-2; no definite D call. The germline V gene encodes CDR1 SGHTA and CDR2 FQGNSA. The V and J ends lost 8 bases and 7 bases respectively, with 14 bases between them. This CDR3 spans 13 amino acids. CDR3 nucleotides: TGTGCCAGCCGCATGGTTGGGCTCGGGGAGCTGTTTTTT. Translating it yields CASRMVGLGELFF.

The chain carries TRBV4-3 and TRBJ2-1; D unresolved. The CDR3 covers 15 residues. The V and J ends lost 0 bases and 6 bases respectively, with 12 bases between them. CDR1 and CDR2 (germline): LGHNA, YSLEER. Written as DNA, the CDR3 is TGCGCCAGCAGCCAAGATAGCCCGACGGGCAATGAGCAGTTCTTC. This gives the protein CASSQDSPTGNEQFF.

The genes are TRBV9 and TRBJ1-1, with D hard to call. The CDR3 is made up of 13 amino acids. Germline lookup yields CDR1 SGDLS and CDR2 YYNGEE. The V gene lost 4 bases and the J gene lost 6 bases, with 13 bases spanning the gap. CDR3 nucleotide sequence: TGTGCCAGCAGCACCCAAACGACCGCTGAAGCTTTCTTT. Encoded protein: CASSTQTTAEAFF.

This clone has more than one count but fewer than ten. CDR3 in DNA: TGTGCCTGGTCCGGACTAGCGGAACTTCCCTACGAGCAGTACTTC. Translated, it gives CAWSGLAELPYEQYF. This rearrangement joins TRBV30 to TRBJ2-7; TRBD2 agrees at 10 bases. This CDR3 comprises 15 residues. Germline values: CDR1 GTSNPN, CDR2 SVGIG (reference sequence). Trimming at V came to 5 bases and at J to 2 bases, leaving 9 bases not matched to a gene.

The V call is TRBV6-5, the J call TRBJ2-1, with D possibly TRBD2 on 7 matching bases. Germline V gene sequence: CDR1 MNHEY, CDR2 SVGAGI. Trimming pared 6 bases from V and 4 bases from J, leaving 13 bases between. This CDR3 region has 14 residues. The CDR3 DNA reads TGTGCCAGCAGGGGGGCGGGAGCATACAATGAGCAGTTCTTC. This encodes CASRGAGAYNEQFF.

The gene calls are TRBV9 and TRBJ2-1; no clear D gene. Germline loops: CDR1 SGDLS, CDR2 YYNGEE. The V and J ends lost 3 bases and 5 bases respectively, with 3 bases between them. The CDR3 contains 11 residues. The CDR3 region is CASSDHNEQFF. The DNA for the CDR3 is TGTGCCAGCAGCGACCACAATGAGCAGTTCTTC.

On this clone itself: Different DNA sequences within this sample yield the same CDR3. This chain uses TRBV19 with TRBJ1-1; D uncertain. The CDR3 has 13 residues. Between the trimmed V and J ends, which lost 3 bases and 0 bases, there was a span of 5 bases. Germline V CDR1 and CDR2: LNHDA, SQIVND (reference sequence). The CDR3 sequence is CASSIIMNTEAFF. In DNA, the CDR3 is TGTGCCAGTAGTATTATCATGAACACTGAAGCTTTCTTT.

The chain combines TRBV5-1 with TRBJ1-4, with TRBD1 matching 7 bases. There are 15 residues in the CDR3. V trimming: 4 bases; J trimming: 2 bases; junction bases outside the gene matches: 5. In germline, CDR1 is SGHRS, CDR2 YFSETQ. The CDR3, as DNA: TGCGCCAGCAGCCTCCCGACAGGGACTAATGAAAAACTGTTTTTT. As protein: CASSLPTGTNEKLFF.

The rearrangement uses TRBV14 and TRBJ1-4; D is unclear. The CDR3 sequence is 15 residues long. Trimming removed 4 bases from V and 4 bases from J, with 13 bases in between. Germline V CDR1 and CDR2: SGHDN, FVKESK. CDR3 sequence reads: CASSRWAAFNEKLFF. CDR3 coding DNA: TGTGCCAGCAGCCGCTGGGCAGCTTTTAATGAAAAACTGTTTTTT.

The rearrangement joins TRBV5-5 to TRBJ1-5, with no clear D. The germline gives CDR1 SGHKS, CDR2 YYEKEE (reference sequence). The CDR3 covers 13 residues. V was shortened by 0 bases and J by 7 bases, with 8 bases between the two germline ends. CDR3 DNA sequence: TGTGCCAGCAGCTTGGAGCCCGGGCAGCCCCAGCATTTT. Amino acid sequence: CASSLEPGQPQHF.

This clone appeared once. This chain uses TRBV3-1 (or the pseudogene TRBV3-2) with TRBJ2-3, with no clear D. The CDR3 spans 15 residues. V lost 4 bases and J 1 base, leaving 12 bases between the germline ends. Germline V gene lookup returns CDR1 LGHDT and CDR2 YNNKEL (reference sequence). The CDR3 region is CASSPMGSGTDTQYF. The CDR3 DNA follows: TGTGCCAGCAGCCCCATGGGGTCTGGCACAGATACGCAGTATTTT.

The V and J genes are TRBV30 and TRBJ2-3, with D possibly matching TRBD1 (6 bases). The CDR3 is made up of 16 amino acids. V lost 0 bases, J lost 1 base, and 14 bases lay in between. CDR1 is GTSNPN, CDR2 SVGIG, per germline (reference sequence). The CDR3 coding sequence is TGTGCCTGGAGTGTACGAGGGGGATTGGGCACAGATACGCAGTATTTT. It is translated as CAWSVRGGLGTDTQYF.

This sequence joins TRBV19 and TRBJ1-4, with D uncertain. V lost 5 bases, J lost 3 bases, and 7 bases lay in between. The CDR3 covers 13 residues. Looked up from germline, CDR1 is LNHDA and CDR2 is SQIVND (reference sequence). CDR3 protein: CASSLHPNEKLFF. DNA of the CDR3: TGTGCCAGTAGTCTGCACCCTAATGAAAAACTGTTTTTT.

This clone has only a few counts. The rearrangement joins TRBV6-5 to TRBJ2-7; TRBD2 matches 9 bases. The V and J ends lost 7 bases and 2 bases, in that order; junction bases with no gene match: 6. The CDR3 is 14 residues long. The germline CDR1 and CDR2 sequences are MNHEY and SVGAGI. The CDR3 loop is CASKETSGTYEQYF. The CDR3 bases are TGTGCCAGCAAGGAGACTAGCGGCACCTACGAGCAGTACTTC.

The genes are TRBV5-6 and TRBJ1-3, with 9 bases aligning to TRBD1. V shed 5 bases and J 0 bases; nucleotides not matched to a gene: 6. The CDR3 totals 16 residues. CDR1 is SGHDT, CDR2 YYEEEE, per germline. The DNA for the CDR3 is TGTGCCAGCAGTCGGCGGGACAGGGACTCTGGAAACACCATATATTTT. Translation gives CASSRRDRDSGNTIYF.

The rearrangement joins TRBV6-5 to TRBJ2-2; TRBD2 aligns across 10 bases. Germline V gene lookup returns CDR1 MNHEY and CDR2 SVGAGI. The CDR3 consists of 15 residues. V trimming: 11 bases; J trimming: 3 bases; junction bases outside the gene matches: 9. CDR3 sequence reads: CAARAGGPHTGELFF. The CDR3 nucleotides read TGTGCCGCAAGAGCGGGAGGGCCGCACACCGGGGAGCTGTTTTTT.

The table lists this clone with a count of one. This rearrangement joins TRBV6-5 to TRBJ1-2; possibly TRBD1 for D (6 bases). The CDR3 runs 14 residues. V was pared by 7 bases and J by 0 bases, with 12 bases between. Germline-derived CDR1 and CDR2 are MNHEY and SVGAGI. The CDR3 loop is CASTQGSSNYGYTF. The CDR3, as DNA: TGTGCCAGCACACAGGGAAGCTCTAACTATGGCTACACCTTC.

CDR3 DNA: TGTGCCAGCAGTACCCGGCGTGGCCAAGAGACCCAGTACTTC. Its translation is CASSTRRGQETQYF. The rearrangement uses TRBV28 and TRBJ2-5; D gene ambiguous. CDR1 MDHEN and CDR2 SYDVKM come from the germline V gene. This CDR3 comprises 14 residues. With 5 bases removed from V and 1 base from J, the gap between germline ends came to 11 bases. The variable domain in full, completed from reference TRBV28 and TRBJ2-5, reads DVKVTQSSRYLVKRTGEKVFLECVQDMDHENMFWYRQDPGLGLRLIYFSYDVKMKEKGDIPEGYSVSREKKERFSLILESASTNQTSMYLCASSTRRGQETQYFGPGTRLLVL.

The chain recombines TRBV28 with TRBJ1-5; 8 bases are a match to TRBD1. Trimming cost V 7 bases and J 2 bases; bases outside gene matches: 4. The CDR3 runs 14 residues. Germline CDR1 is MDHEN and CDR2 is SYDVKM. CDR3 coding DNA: TGTGCCAGCATTCAGGGGGCAGGCAATCAGCCCCAGCATTTT. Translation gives CASIQGAGNQPQHF.

In DNA form, the CDR3 reads TGTGCCAGCAGTTCCATAGCGGGAGGGATAGGAGAGACCCAGTACTTC. Protein product: CASSSIAGGIGETQYF. The gene calls are TRBV6-5 and TRBJ2-5, with TRBD2 identical over 11 bases. The CDR3 is made up of 16 amino acids. Germline V gene data show CDR1 as MNHEY and CDR2 as SVGAGI. J was trimmed by 4 bases and V by 4 bases; bases with no gene match: 8.

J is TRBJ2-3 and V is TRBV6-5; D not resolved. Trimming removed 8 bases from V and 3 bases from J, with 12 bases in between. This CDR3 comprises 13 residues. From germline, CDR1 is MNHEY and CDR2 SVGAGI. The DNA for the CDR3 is TGTGCCAGCGCCCCTTCAGCGACAGATACGCAGTATTTT. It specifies CASAPSATDTQYF.

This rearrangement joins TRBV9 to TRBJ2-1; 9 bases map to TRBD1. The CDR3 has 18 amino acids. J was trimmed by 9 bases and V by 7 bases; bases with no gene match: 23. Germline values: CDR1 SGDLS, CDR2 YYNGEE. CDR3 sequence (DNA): TGTGCCAGCGGGCGACAACCCGGATATGGGACAGGGATGAGTGAGCAGTTCTTC. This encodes CASGRQPGYGTGMSEQFF.

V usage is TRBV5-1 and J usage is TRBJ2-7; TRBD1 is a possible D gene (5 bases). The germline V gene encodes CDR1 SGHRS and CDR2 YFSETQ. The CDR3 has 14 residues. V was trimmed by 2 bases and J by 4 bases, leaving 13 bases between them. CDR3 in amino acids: CASSFQGGLYEQYF. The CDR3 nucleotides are TGCGCCAGCAGCTTCCAGGGCGGATTGTACGAGCAGTACTTC. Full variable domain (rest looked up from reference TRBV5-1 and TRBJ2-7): KAGVTQTPRYLIKTRGQQVTLSCSPISGHRSVSWYQQTPGQGLQFLFEYFSETQRNKGNFPGRFSGRQFSNSRSEMNVSTLELGDSALYLCASSFQGGLYEQYFGPGTRLTVT.

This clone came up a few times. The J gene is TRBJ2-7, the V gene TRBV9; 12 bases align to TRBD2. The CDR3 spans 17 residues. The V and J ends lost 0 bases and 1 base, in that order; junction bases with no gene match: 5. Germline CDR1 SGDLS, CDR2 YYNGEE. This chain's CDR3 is CASSVGASGRASYEQYF. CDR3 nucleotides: TGTGCCAGCAGCGTAGGTGCTAGCGGGAGGGCGTCCTACGAGCAGTACTTC.

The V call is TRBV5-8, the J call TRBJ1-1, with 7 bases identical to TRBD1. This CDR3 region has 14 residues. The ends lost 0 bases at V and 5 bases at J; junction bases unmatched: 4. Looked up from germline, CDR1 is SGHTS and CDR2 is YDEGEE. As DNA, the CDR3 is TGTGCCAGCAGCTTGGGGGCCAGGGGGACTGAAGCTTTCTTT. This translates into CASSLGARGTEAFF.

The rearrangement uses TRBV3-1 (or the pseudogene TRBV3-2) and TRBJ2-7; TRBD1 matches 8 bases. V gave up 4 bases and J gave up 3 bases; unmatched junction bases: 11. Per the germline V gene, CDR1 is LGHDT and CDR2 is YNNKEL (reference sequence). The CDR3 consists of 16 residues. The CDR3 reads CASSPRTGISGYEQYF. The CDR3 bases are TGTGCCAGCAGCCCCCGGACAGGGATTAGCGGCTACGAGCAGTACTTC.

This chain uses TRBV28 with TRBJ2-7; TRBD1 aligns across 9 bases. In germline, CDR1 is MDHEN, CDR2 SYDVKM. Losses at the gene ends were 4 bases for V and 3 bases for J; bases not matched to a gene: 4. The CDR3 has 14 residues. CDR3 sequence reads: CASSSQGANYEQYF. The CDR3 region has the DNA TGTGCCAGCAGTTCACAGGGGGCTAACTACGAGCAGTACTTC.

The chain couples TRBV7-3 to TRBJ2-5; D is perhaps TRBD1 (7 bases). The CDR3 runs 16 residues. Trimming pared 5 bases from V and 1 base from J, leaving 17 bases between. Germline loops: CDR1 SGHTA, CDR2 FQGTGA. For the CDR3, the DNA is TGTGCCAGCAGCCCGCAGGGCAGGGGGGTCCAAGAGACCCAGTACTTC. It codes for CASSPQGRGVQETQYF.